The 23 T cell receptor beta chains reported below all come from one sample, sequenced in a study of shared clonotypes between healthy human individuals. The method was immunoSEQ multiplex PCR; TCRdb's version includes in-frame clones alone and lacks a portion of them. The top ten hold about 0.38% of the sample, which has about 2.4 million clones, 90% to 95% seen once. Sequenced: naive CD4+ T cells from PBMCs. The subset: CD45RA+ positively selected. These receptor sequences come from a man aged 18 to 35 in good health. Some clones in this sample may be carry-over from other donors' samples.

This clone was counted a few times. The same CDR3 is also encoded by other DNA sequences in this sample. This chain uses TRBV28 with TRBJ1-1; D is ambiguous. The length of the CDR3 is 11 residues. V shed 2 bases and J shed 11 bases, with 9 bases lying between them. Germline CDR1 and CDR2: MDHEN and SYDVKM. The CDR3 region has the DNA TGTGCCAGCAGTTTACAGGATGAGGCTTTCTTT. Amino acid sequence: CASSLQDEAFF.

The chain has TRBV18 and TRBJ2-5, with D possibly being TRBD1 or TRBD2 (5 bases each). The CDR3 sequence is 15 residues long. CDR1 KGHSH and CDR2 LQKENI come from the germline V gene. V was shortened by 6 bases and J by 2 bases, with 16 bases between the two germline ends. CDR3 DNA: TGTGCCAGCTCCTGGCTCGAGAGGGGACAAGAGACCCAGTACTTC. It is translated as CASSWLERGQETQYF.

The chain links TRBV30 to TRBJ2-7; D is possibly TRBD1 or TRBD2 (6 bases each). V was shortened by 3 bases and J by 7 bases, with 10 bases between the two germline ends. This CDR3 contains 11 residues. Germline V gene sequence: CDR1 GTSNPN, CDR2 SVGIG (reference sequence). The CDR3 coding sequence is TGTGCCTGGAGGGGGGGCGGGGAGCAGTACTTC. This sequence encodes CAWRGGGEQYF.

The chain uses TRBV14 and TRBJ2-7; 7 bases fit TRBD1. The CDR3 contains 14 residues. The V gene's germline CDR1 is SGHDN and CDR2 FVKESK. The ends lost 0 bases at V and 6 bases at J; junction bases unmatched: 5. The CDR3 coding sequence is TGTGCCAGCAGCCAAGATCTCGGGACAGCCGAGCAGTACTTC. Its protein is CASSQDLGTAEQYF.

This clone was observed a few times. The chain joins TRBV10-3 to TRBJ2-2; D is perhaps TRBD1 (6 bases). CDR1 and CDR2 (germline): ENHRY, SYGVKD. This CDR3 is built from 14 residues. Trimming stripped 6 bases from V and 1 base from J, with 9 bases between. The CDR3 region is CAISGTMNTGELFF. The CDR3 nucleotides are TGTGCCATCAGCGGGACAATGAACACCGGGGAGCTGTTTTTT.

The CDR3 protein is CASSAQGAAQPQHF. The CDR3, as DNA: TGTGCCAGCAGCGCACAGGGGGCAGCTCAGCCCCAGCATTTT. This chain uses TRBV2 with TRBJ1-5; 9 nucleotides align to TRBD1. Germline CDR1 and CDR2: SNHLY and FYNNEI. This CDR3 has 14 residues. The J segment lost 6 bases and the V segment lost 6 bases, leaving 6 bases of the junction unmatched.

This chain connects TRBV21-1 to TRBJ2-1; no DNA check was done on the table's D call, TRBD1. TRBV21-1 corresponds to a pseudogene. The CDR3 is made up of 15 amino acids. CDR3 loop: CASSKEFAGDNEQFF. In nucleotides, the CDR3 is TGTGCCAGCAGCAAAGAGTTCGCAGGGGACAATGAGCAGTTCTTC.

On this clone: The sample carries other DNA sequences with the same CDR3. This chain links TRBV29-1 with TRBJ1-2, with unresolved D. The CDR3 contains 8 residues. Between the trimmed V and J ends, which lost 6 bases and 8 bases, there was a span of 4 bases. Germline V gene data show CDR1 as SQVTM and CDR2 as ANQGSEA. The CDR3 here is CSVGGYTF. The CDR3 DNA reads as TGCAGCGTCGGGGGCTACACCTTC.

The rearrangement uses TRBV5-1 and TRBJ1-4; 10 bases are shared with TRBD1. The germline V gene encodes CDR1 SGHRS and CDR2 YFSETQ. The length of the CDR3 is 16 residues. With V trimmed by 4 bases and J by 1 base, 4 bases remained unmatched. The CDR3 sequence is CASSGGTGVTNEKLFF. In DNA form, the CDR3 reads TGCGCCAGCAGCGGAGGGACAGGGGTAACTAATGAAAAACTGTTTTTT.

Here the CDR3 DNA reads TGTGCCAGCAGCCAGGCGCGGGGTTATGTTGATGAGCAGTTCTTC. It translates to CASSQARGYVDEQFF. The rearrangement uses TRBV2 and TRBJ2-1; perhaps TRBD2 as D (6 bases). V was pared by 6 bases and J by 8 bases, with 20 bases between. Germline V gives CDR1 SNHLY, CDR2 FYNNEI. The CDR3 is made up of 15 amino acids.

As for this clone: This CDR3 is also generated by other DNA sequences in the sample. The chain carries TRBV7-2 and TRBJ1-2; the D gene is possibly TRBD1 (6 bases). V was pared by 0 bases and J by 3 bases, with 8 bases between. Germline V gives CDR1 SGHTA, CDR2 FQGNSA. CDR3 length: 14 amino acids. CDR3 nucleotide sequence: TGTGCCAGCAGCTTAGCCCGGACAGACTATGGCTACACCTTC. This sequence encodes CASSLARTDYGYTF.

Concerning this clone itself: Other DNA sequences in this specimen translate into the identical CDR3. The chain combines TRBV29-1 with TRBJ1-3; 8 bases line up with TRBD1. V was clipped by 2 bases and J by 4 bases; unmatched bases: 4. CDR1 is SQVTM and CDR2 is ANQGSEA in the germline V gene. The CDR3 is made up of 14 amino acids. The CDR3 coding sequence is TGCAGCGTTGAATCAGGGGGCGCAGGAAACACCATATATTTT. Its translation: CSVESGGAGNTIYF.

This clone has a single count. This chain uses TRBV6-5 with TRBJ2-7; D might be TRBD1 (5 bases). The CDR3 has 13 residues. Germline assignment: CDR1 MNHEY and CDR2 SVGAGI. Trimming took 2 bases from V and 4 from J, leaving 9 bases between them. The CDR3, as DNA: TGTGCCAGCAGTTACGCGCAGGGATACGAGCAGTACTTC. Translation gives CASSYAQGYEQYF.

The rearrangement links TRBV7-3 to TRBJ2-1; possible D gene TRBD2, 5 bases. The CDR3 loop spans 15 amino acids. Germline V CDR1 and CDR2: SGHTA, FQGTGA. V shed 5 bases and J shed 4 bases, with 15 bases lying between them. CDR3 sequence (DNA): TGTGCCAGCAGCCCAGAAAGCGGAGAATACAATGAGCAGTTCTTC. This translates into CASSPESGEYNEQFF. Drawing the rest from reference TRBV7-3 and TRBJ2-1, the complete variable domain is GAGVSQTPSNKVTEKGKYVELRCDPISGHTALYWYRQSLGQGPEFLIYFQGTGAADDSGLPNDRFFAVRPEGSVSTLKIQRTERGDSAVYLCASSPESGEYNEQFFGPGTRLTVL.

This chain uses TRBV7-9 with TRBJ1-2; 8 nucleotides agree with TRBD1. The germline gives CDR1 SEHNR, CDR2 FQNEAQ (reference sequence). The CDR3 consists of 15 residues. V dropped 5 bases and J dropped 4; count of bases not matched to a gene: 9. The DNA of the CDR3 is TGTGCCAGCAGCCAGGACCCAGGGGGCAGCTATGGCTACACCTTC. This translates into CASSQDPGGSYGYTF.

V is TRBV10-1 and J is TRBJ2-6, with D hard to call. The length of the CDR3 is 17 residues. Trimming removed 6 bases from V and 0 bases from J, with 15 bases in between. Germline CDR1 is WNHNN and CDR2 is SYGVQD (reference sequence). The CDR3 DNA sequence: TGCGCCAGCAGCGGGCCCGCCCCCTCCTCTGGGGCCAACGTCCTGACTTTC. Translation gives CASSGPAPSSGANVLTF.

The chain employs TRBV2 and TRBJ1-4; 8 bases agree with TRBD1. V gave up 6 bases and J gave up 7 bases; unmatched junction bases: 4. The CDR3 is 13 residues long. The germline V gene has CDR1 SNHLY and CDR2 FYNNEI. In DNA form, the CDR3 reads TGTGCCAGCAGAAAACAGGGGGGTGAAAAACTGTTTTTT. Its translation is CASRKQGGEKLFF.

The rearrangement joins TRBV5-6 to TRBJ1-5, with D tentatively TRBD1 (5 bases). V was shortened by 1 base and J by 4 bases, with 12 bases between the two germline ends. There are 15 residues in the CDR3. Germline V CDR1 and CDR2: SGHDT, YYEEEE. Here the CDR3 DNA reads TGTGCCAGCAGCTTGAGGATGGGGGGTAATCAGCCCCAGCATTTT. It yields the protein CASSLRMGGNQPQHF.

J is TRBJ2-1 and V is TRBV7-2, with 14 bases fitting TRBD2. The CDR3 runs to 18 residues. Germline V gene lookup returns CDR1 SGHTA and CDR2 FQGNSA. With 5 bases clipped from V and 9 bases from J, the junction kept 15 bases outside the gene matches. The CDR3 coding sequence is TGTGCCAGCAGCCTATCAACACCCGGGACTAGCGGGAGACTTGAGCAGTTCTTC. Translating it yields CASSLSTPGTSGRLEQFF.

The chain recombines TRBV21-1 with TRBJ2-7; TRBD2 reflects the table's D call only, with no check against the DNA. TRBV21-1 constitutes a pseudogene. The CDR3 covers 13 residues. The CDR3 loop is CAPRTSGHYEQYF. The CDR3 region has the DNA TGTGCCCCGAGGACTAGCGGACACTACGAGCAGTACTTC.

Of note for this clone: The germline gene is not matched at one end of the junction; a read error may be the cause. The chain couples TRBV7-6 to TRBJ2-7, with 10 nucleotides matching TRBD1. There are 15 residues in the CDR3. Germline V lookup: CDR1 SGHVS, CDR2 FNYEAQ. This chain's CDR3 is CTSSLVGTGVSEQYF. The CDR3 coding sequence is TGTACCAGCAGCTTAGTTGGGACAGGGGTCTCCGAGCAGTACTTC.

The V call is TRBV7-2, the J call TRBJ2-5; TRBD2 matches 8 bases. Unmatched junction bases numbered 5, after V lost 1 base and J lost 4 bases. This CDR3 contains 15 residues. Looked up from germline, CDR1 is SGHTA and CDR2 is FQGNSA. This CDR3 is CASSLESGRRETQYF. The CDR3 DNA reads as TGTGCCAGCAGCTTAGAAAGCGGGAGACGAGAGACCCAGTACTTC. Full variable domain (remainder filled in from reference TRBV7-2 and TRBJ2-5): GAGVSQSPSNKVTEKGKDVELRCDPISGHTALYWYRQSLGQGLEFLIYFQGNSAPDKSGLPSDRFSAERTGGSVSTLTIQRTQQEDSAVYLCASSLESGRRETQYFGPGTRLLVL.

This rearrangement joins TRBV5-1 to TRBJ1-1; unclear D gene. The CDR3 sequence is 14 residues long. From germline, CDR1 is SGHRS and CDR2 YFSETQ. The ends were cut back, 1 base at V and 3 bases at J, with 10 bases in the middle. This chain's CDR3 is CASSLIPADTEAFF. For the CDR3, the DNA is TGCGCCAGCAGCTTGATTCCGGCGGACACTGAAGCTTTCTTT.